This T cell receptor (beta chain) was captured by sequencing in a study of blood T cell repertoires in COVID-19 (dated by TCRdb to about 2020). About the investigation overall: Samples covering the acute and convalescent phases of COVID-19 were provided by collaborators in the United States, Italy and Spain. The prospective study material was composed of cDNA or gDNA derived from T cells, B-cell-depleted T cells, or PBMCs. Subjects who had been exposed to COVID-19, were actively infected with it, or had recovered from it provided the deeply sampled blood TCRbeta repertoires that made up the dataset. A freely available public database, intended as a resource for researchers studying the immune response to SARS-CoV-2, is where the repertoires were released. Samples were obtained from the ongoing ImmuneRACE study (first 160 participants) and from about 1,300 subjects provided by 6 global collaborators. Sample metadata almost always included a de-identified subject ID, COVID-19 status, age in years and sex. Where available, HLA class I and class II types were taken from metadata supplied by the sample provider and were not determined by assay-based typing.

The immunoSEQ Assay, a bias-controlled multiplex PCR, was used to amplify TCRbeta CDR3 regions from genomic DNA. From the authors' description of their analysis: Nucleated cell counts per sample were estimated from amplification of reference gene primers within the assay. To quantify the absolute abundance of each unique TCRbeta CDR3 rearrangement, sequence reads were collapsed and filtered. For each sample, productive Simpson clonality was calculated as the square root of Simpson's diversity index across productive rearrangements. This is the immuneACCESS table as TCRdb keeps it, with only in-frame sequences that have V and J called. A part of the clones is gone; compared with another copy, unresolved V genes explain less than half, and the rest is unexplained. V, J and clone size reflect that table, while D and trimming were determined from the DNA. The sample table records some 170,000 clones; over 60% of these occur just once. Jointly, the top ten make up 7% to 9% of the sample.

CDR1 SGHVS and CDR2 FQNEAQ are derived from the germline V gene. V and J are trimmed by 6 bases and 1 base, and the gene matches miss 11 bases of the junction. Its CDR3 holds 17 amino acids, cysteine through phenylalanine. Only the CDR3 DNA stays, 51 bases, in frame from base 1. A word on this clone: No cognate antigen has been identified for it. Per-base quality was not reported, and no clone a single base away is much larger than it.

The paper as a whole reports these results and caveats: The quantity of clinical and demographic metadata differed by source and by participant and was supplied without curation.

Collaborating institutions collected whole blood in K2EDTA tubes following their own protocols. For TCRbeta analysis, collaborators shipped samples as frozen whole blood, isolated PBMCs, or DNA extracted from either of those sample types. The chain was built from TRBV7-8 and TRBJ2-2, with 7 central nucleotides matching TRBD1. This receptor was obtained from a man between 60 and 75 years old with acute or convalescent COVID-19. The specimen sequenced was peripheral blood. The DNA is TGTGCCAGCAGGGAACGAAGGGGGCAGGGGAACACCGGGGAGCTGTTTTTT. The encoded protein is CASRERRGQGNTGELFF.